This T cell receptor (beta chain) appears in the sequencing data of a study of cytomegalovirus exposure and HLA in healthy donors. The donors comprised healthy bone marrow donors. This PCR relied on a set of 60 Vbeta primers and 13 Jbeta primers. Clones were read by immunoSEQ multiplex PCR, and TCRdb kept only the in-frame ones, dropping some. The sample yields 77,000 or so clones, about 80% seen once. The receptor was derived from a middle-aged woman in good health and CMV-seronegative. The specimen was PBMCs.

CDR3 DNA: TGTGCCATCAGTGAGTCGGAGGGCAGGGGGATCAATGAGCAGTTCTTC. It encodes CAISESEGRGINEQFF. The chain joins TRBV10-3 to TRBJ2-1, with D maybe TRBD1 (7 bases). Germline assignment: CDR1 ENHRY and CDR2 SYGVKD. This CDR3 is 16 amino acids long. The ends were cut back, 0 bases at V and 6 bases at J, with 15 bases in the middle.